The 26 T cell receptor beta chains below come from one sample, sequenced in a study of blood T cell repertoires in COVID-19. Sequenced by immunoSEQ multiplex PCR; TCRdb stores in-frame clones only, minus some. The sample records fewer than 250,000 clones, 82% being singletons. Source material: peripheral blood. The receptor source for this set is an older woman with acute or convalescent COVID-19.

The V call is TRBV29-1, the J call TRBJ1-2; 7 nucleotides align to TRBD1. The CDR3 consists of 14 residues. The germline CDR1 and CDR2 sequences are SQVTM and ANQGSEA. The V and J ends lost 6 bases and 3 bases, in that order; junction bases with no gene match: 10. The CDR3 spells CSVTRDRRDYGYTF. CDR3 DNA: TGCAGCGTCACCCGGGACAGAAGGGACTATGGCTACACCTTC.

This sequence joins TRBV10-1 and TRBJ2-2; TRBD1 matches 8 bases. The CDR3 loop spans 15 amino acids. Unmatched junction bases numbered 4, after V lost 6 bases and J lost 1 base. The germline V gene encodes CDR1 WNHNN and CDR2 SYGVQD (reference sequence). Here the CDR3 DNA reads TGCGCCAGCAGGCCAGGGACAGGGAACACCGGGGAGCTGTTTTTT. It codes for CASRPGTGNTGELFF.

The chain has TRBV19 and TRBJ1-3; no definite D call. This CDR3 region has 17 residues. The V gene's germline CDR1 is LNHDA and CDR2 SQIVND (reference sequence). V was cut by 3 bases and J by 0 bases, with 15 bases left in between. CDR3 DNA: TGTGCCAGTAGTATTTATCCGGTAGTGAGCTCTGGAAACACCATATATTTT. Translating gives CASSIYPVVSSGNTIYF.

This clone was found a few times. The V and J genes are TRBV18 and TRBJ2-6, with 8 bases identical to TRBD1. With V trimmed by 3 bases and J by 4 bases, 2 bases remained unmatched. The CDR3 length is 15 residues. Per the germline V gene, CDR1 is KGHSH and CDR2 is LQKENI. The CDR3: CASSPDRAGANVLTF. In DNA, the CDR3 is TGTGCCAGCTCACCGGACAGGGCCGGGGCCAACGTCCTGACTTTC.

The chain employs TRBV12-3 or TRBV12-4 and TRBJ1-2, with D tentatively TRBD1 (5 bases). Trimming took 6 bases from V and 1 from J, leaving 9 bases between them. The CDR3 consists of 13 residues. The CDR3 is CASSSDSNYGYTF. The CDR3 nucleotides read TGTGCCAGCAGCTCTGACAGTAACTATGGCTACACCTTC.

This clone has more than one count but fewer than ten. This chain connects TRBV5-1 to TRBJ1-2, with 7 bases aligning to TRBD1. The ends lost 5 bases at V and 2 bases at J; junction bases unmatched: 6. The CDR3 extends over 14 amino acids. Germline CDR1 SGHRS, CDR2 YFSETQ. The CDR3 nucleotides read TGCGCCAGCAGGCCCCAAGGGGGCAACTATGGCTACACCTTC. Its translation is CASRPQGGNYGYTF. Drawing the rest from reference TRBV5-1 and TRBJ1-2, the complete variable domain is KAGVTQTPRYLIKTRGQQVTLSCSPISGHRSVSWYQQTPGQGLQFLFEYFSETQRNKGNFPGRFSGRQFSNSRSEMNVSTLELGDSALYLCASRPQGGNYGYTFGSGTRLTVV.

The genes are TRBV19 and TRBJ2-7, with 8 positions matching TRBD2. V was clipped by 7 bases and J by 6 bases; unmatched bases: 14. CDR1 is LNHDA and CDR2 is SQIVND in the germline V gene (reference sequence). The CDR3 extends over 15 amino acids. The CDR3 sequence: CASNERGNWGAEQYF. The CDR3 DNA follows: TGTGCCAGTAACGAGCGGGGGAATTGGGGGGCCGAGCAGTACTTC.

This sequence joins TRBV4-3 and TRBJ1-1; D is unresolved. CDR3 length equals 16 residues. With 1 base removed from V and 0 bases from J, the gap between germline ends came to 12 bases. Germline V gene sequence: CDR1 LGHNA, CDR2 YSLEER. CDR3 amino acids: CASSQGRYQLNTEAFF. The CDR3, as DNA: TGCGCCAGCAGCCAAGGGCGGTATCAATTGAACACTGAAGCTTTCTTT.

The chain couples TRBV18 to TRBJ2-1; TRBD2 matches 8 bases. V lost 4 bases to trimming and J lost 8 bases; unmatched junction nucleotides: 7. CDR3 length equals 14 residues. Germline V gene data show CDR1 as KGHSH and CDR2 as LQKENI. The CDR3 region has the DNA TGTGCCAGCTCACTTCGCGGGGGGCATGATGAGCAGTTCTTC. Amino acids: CASSLRGGHDEQFF.

The chain joins TRBV19 to TRBJ1-3; 10 bases match TRBD1. The germline gives CDR1 LNHDA, CDR2 SQIVND (reference sequence). Trimming cost V 7 bases and J 2 bases; bases outside gene matches: 5. The CDR3 length is 15 residues. CDR3 amino acids: CASTRQGATGNTIYF. The CDR3 nucleotides read TGTGCCAGTACCCGACAGGGGGCGACTGGAAACACCATATATTTT.

Written as DNA, the CDR3 is TGTGCCAGTAGTTCCCGGTTAAACACTGAAGCTTTCTTT. This translates into CASSSRLNTEAFF. The J gene is TRBJ1-1, the V gene TRBV19, with unresolved D. The CDR3 is 13 residues long. Trimming removed 5 bases from V and 2 bases from J, with 9 bases in between. The germline V gene encodes CDR1 LNHDA and CDR2 SQIVND (reference sequence).

V gene TRBV28 combines with J gene TRBJ2-1, with D possibly being TRBD2 (6 bases). V was pared by 2 bases and J by 7 bases, with 18 bases between. Germline-derived CDR1 and CDR2 are MDHEN and SYDVKM. The CDR3 is made up of 16 amino acids. The CDR3 coding sequence is TGTGCCAGCAGTTTAAGTGGTCGGGGGAGTCTAAATGAGCAGTTCTTC. It encodes CASSLSGRGSLNEQFF.

V usage is TRBV27 and J usage is TRBJ1-6; a weak D match, TRBD1 (6 bases). CDR1 and CDR2 (germline): MNHEY, SMNVEV (reference sequence). Trimming left V 7 bases short and J 7 bases short, with 17 bases between. CDR3 size: 15 residues. As DNA, the CDR3 is TGTGCCAGCACGTGGCAGGGGAAGGGAAATTCACCCCTCCACTTT. Translated, it gives CASTWQGKGNSPLHF.

V and J are TRBV5-5 and TRBJ1-5, with TRBD1 matching 7 bases. The germline gives CDR1 SGHKS, CDR2 YYEKEE (reference sequence). The CDR3 is 14 amino acids. V lost 5 bases, J lost 4 bases, and 6 bases stayed unmatched. The CDR3 here is CASSQQGRNQPQHF. CDR3 DNA sequence: TGTGCCAGCAGTCAACAGGGGCGTAATCAGCCCCAGCATTTT.

The chain carries TRBV6-5 and TRBJ2-3, with 13 bases lining up with TRBD2. This CDR3 contains 15 residues. V was pared by 6 bases and J by 6 bases, with 6 bases of the junction left unmatched. CDR1 MNHEY and CDR2 SVGAGI come from the germline V gene. The DNA of the CDR3 is TGTGCCAGCAGACCGGGACTAGCGGGGAGGGATACGCAGTATTTT. Its translation is CASRPGLAGRDTQYF.

The J gene is TRBJ1-1, the V gene TRBV28; 10 bases align to TRBD1. J lost 5 bases, V lost 6 bases, and 9 bases had no gene match. The CDR3 contains 15 residues. Germline values: CDR1 MDHEN, CDR2 SYDVKM. CDR3 amino acids: CASSPRTGGYTEAFF. The DNA for the CDR3 is TGTGCCAGCAGCCCCCGGACAGGGGGATATACTGAAGCTTTCTTT.

The chain's CDR3 is CASSDTGSTVEKLFF. The CDR3 DNA reads as TGTGCCAGCAGTGACACAGGGTCGACTGTCGAAAAACTGTTTTTT. The chain couples TRBV6-1 to TRBJ1-4; TRBD1 is a possible D gene (6 bases). The CDR3 extends over 15 amino acids. V shed 3 bases and J shed 8 bases, with 16 bases lying between them. Per germline, CDR1 MNHNS and CDR2 SASEGT.

V usage is TRBV7-2 and J usage is TRBJ1-3, with a tentative D call TRBD1 (6 bases). The V gene lost 2 bases and the J gene lost 8 bases, with 7 bases spanning the gap. CDR1 and CDR2 (germline): SGHTA, FQGNSA. This CDR3 has 12 amino acids. Here the CDR3 DNA reads TGTGCCAGCAGCTTACAGGGGTACACCATATATTTT. Protein product: CASSLQGYTIYF. The whole variable domain, remainder taken from reference TRBV7-2 and TRBJ1-3, is GAGVSQSPSNKVTEKGKDVELRCDPISGHTALYWYRQSLGQGLEFLIYFQGNSAPDKSGLPSDRFSAERTGGSVSTLTIQRTQQEDSAVYLCASSLQGYTIYFGEGSWLTVV.

The chain links TRBV18 to TRBJ2-3, with D uncertain. CDR1 KGHSH and CDR2 LQKENI come from the germline V gene. CDR3 size: 14 residues. Trimming cost V 1 base and J 4 bases, with 9 bases left between them. The CDR3 here is CASSPRIASDTQYF. The CDR3 DNA sequence: TGTGCCAGCTCACCACGAATAGCTTCAGATACGCAGTATTTT.

The chain employs TRBV15 and TRBJ2-3; 16 positions agree with TRBD2. There are 19 residues in the CDR3. Unmatched junction bases numbered 8, after V lost 1 base and J lost 4 bases. Germline V CDR1 and CDR2: LNHNV, YYDKDF (reference sequence). The CDR3 DNA reads TGTGCCACCAGCAGAGCCCTCGGGACTAGCGGGGGGGCAGCAGATACGCAGTATTTT. It specifies CATSRALGTSGGAADTQYF.

In this sample, this clone turned up a few times. The J gene is TRBJ1-1, the V gene TRBV5-1; D uncertain. The CDR3 is 14 residues long. From germline, CDR1 is SGHRS and CDR2 YFSETQ. Trimming took off 3 bases at V and 1 base at J, with 10 bases between the two ends. The CDR3 protein is CASSYEGGNTEAFF. The DNA for the CDR3 is TGCGCCAGCAGCTACGAGGGTGGGAACACTGAAGCTTTCTTT.

The chain links TRBV6-5 to TRBJ1-2; 7 nucleotides align to TRBD1. CDR1 and CDR2 (germline): MNHEY, SVGAGI. V gave up 4 bases and J gave up 7 bases; unmatched junction bases: 3. This CDR3 region has 12 residues. CDR3 sequence (DNA): TGTGCCAGCAGTTCCACAGGGGTTGGCTACACCTTC. Translation: CASSSTGVGYTF.

The chain has TRBV5-5 and TRBJ2-3, with 7 bases lining up with TRBD2. The CDR3 spans 16 residues. CDR1 SGHKS and CDR2 YYEKEE come from the germline V gene (reference sequence). J gave up 2 bases and V 4 bases, and 10 bases lay outside the gene matches. The chain's CDR3 is CASSHRLARDTDTQYF. The CDR3 DNA reads TGTGCCAGCAGCCACCGACTAGCCCGCGACACAGATACGCAGTATTTT.

This clone was recorded only once. The V gene is TRBV4-3, the J gene TRBJ1-2; 8 bases line up with TRBD1. This CDR3 spans 15 amino acids. The V segment lost 1 base and the J segment 5 bases; nucleotides outside the gene matches: 6. Per the germline V gene, CDR1 is LGHNA and CDR2 is YSLEER. The CDR3 region has the DNA TGCGCCAGCAGCCAAGTGGCAGGGGGCAGTTATGGCTACACCTTC. Translating it yields CASSQVAGGSYGYTF.

The rearrangement uses TRBV5-1 and TRBJ1-1; D uncertain. V shed 4 bases and J shed 2 bases, with 6 bases lying between them. CDR1 is SGHRS, CDR2 YFSETQ, per germline. The CDR3 is 12 amino acids. The DNA of the CDR3 is TGCGCCAGCAGCCAAGCCAACACTGAAGCTTTCTTT. This encodes CASSQANTEAFF.

V and J are TRBV15 and TRBJ2-7; no firm D call. CDR1 and CDR2 from the germline V gene are LNHNV and YYDKDF (reference sequence). This CDR3 has 15 residues. V lost 0 bases, J lost 3 bases, and 12 bases lay in between. The CDR3 loop is CATSRDPLLNYEQYF. CDR3 in DNA: TGTGCCACCAGCAGAGATCCACTCCTCAACTACGAGCAGTACTTC.